A selection of T cell receptor beta chains follows, all from one sample in a study of radiation and T cells in renal cell carcinoma. The table came from immunoSEQ multiplex PCR; TCRdb's copy has only in-frame clones and leaves some out. This table has 120,000 or so clones, roughly four fifths appearing once. The material sequenced was blood, taken from a patient whose treatment included radiotherapy and nephrectomy. Source of these receptors: a man aged 45-65 years with renal cell carcinoma. Both conserved end residues are part of each CDR3. The D gene is left open where the match is weak. Rows may omit the clone size; those that give it use once, few, many or a size class.

abundance,j_gene,v_gene,d_gene,CDR3nt,CDR3aa
few,TRBJ1-2,TRBV19,TRBD1,TGTGCCACCTTCGGACAGGACCTTGGCTACACCTTC,CATFGQDLGYTF
few,TRBJ1-6,TRBV5-4,TRBD1,TGTGCCAGCAGCCCACCCCCGGGACAGGGGGCTTCACCCCTCCACTTT,CASSPPPGQGASPLHF
once,TRBJ2-7,TRBV27,TRBD1,TGTGCCAGCAGCCTTACCGGACAGGGGACTTACTACGAGCAGTACTTC,CASSLTGQGTYYEQYF
NA,TRBJ2-5,TRBV14,NA,TGTGCCAGCTCAGGGGCGCGGGAGACCCAGTACTTC,CASSGARETQYF
NA,TRBJ1-5,TRBV15,NA,TGTGCCACCAGCAGCCGCGGGGGAACAGGAATGAATCAGCCCCAGCATTTT,CATSSRGGTGMNQPQHF
NA,TRBJ2-7,TRBV27,NA,TGTGCCAGCAGTCTCTACACCGGGACACACTACGAGCAGTACTTC,CASSLYTGTHYEQYF
NA,TRBJ2-7,TRBV2,NA,TGTGCCGGTGATAAAGGCAGGGGCTACGAGCAGTACTTC,CAGDKGRGYEQYF
NA,TRBJ2-3,TRBV4-1,NA,TGCGCCAGCAGCCACCAAGGACGGGAGGATACGCAGTATTTT,CASSHQGREDTQYF
NA,TRBJ2-1,TRBV30,NA,TGTGCCTGGAGTTCCGGGACTTACTCCTACAATGAGCAGTTCTTC,CAWSSGTYSYNEQFF
once,TRBJ2-7,TRBV6-6,NA,TGTGCCAGCAGTTATAGGGGGTCTTTGGCCAACGAGCAGTACTTC,CASSYRGSLANEQYF
NA,TRBJ1-2,TRBV7-9,TRBD1,TGTGCCAGCAGCTTAGCGCCTGGACAGGAGAAGCGTCAGTTC,CASSLAPGQEKRQF
few,TRBJ2-1,TRBV15,NA,TGTGCCACCAGCAGAGGGGGGACTTCCTCCTACAATGAGCAGTTCTTC,CATSRGGTSSYNEQFF
NA,TRBJ2-7,TRBV30,NA,TGTGCCTGGGGAACACTGTCCTACGAGCAGTACTTC,CAWGTLSYEQYF
NA,TRBJ2-2,TRBV10-2,NA,TGCGCCAGCCAAAAGGGAGGCACCGGGGAGCTGTTTTTT,CASQKGGTGELFF
NA,TRBJ2-7,TRBV6-1,TRBD1,TGTGCCAGCAGTGACCCGGGACAGGGATTTGACGAGCAGTACTTC,CASSDPGQGFDEQYF
NA,TRBJ2-3,TRBV4-2,TRBD2,TGTGCCAGCAGCGGGCTAGCGGCCACAGATACGCAGTATTTT,CASSGLAATDTQYF
NA,TRBJ2-3,TRBV6-5,TRBD1,TGTGCCAGCAGTTCAGGGACAGCCGGAGATACGCAGTATTTT,CASSSGTAGDTQYF
NA,TRBJ1-5,TRBV5-5,TRBD1,TGTGCCAGCAGCCTGGGGACAGGGGGCTATCAGCCCCAGCATTTT,CASSLGTGGYQPQHF
NA,TRBJ2-5,TRBV9,TRBD2,TGTGCCAGCAGCGCCTTCTCTAGCGGGGTGTTCCAAGAGACCCAGTACTTC,CASSAFSSGVFQETQYF
NA,TRBJ1-5,TRBV10-3,NA,TGTGCCATCAGTGAGTCGAGAGGTCCGGGGGAAAATCAGCCCCAGCATTTT,CAISESRGPGENQPQHF
NA,TRBJ2-1,TRBV11-3,TRBD2,TGTGCCAGCAGCTTGCGCGGGGGTAACAATGAGCAGTTCTTC,CASSLRGGNNEQFF
NA,TRBJ2-2,TRBV10-3,NA,TGTGCCATCAGTGAGGGGTCCCTCGACACCGGGGAGCTGTTTTTT,CAISEGSLDTGELFF
NA,TRBJ1-2,TRBV5-1,NA,TGCGCCAGCAGCCCGGGCCTAGGGGTGGCCTATGGCTACACCTTC,CASSPGLGVAYGYTF
NA,TRBJ2-1,TRBV4-3,NA,TGCGCCAGCAGCCAGGAACAGGGAGGGTCCTACAATGAGCAGTTCTTC,CASSQEQGGSYNEQFF
NA,TRBJ1-2,TRBV5-4,TRBD1,TGTGCCAGCAGCTTGACCCAGGGGGCTCGTGGCTACACCTTC,CASSLTQGARGYTF
NA,TRBJ1-2,TRBV6-5,NA,TGTGCCAGCAGTTACCCCGGGATGGATGGCTACACCTTC,CASSYPGMDGYTF
NA,TRBJ2-7,TRBV27,NA,TGTGCCAGCAGTTCTGCCTACGAGCAGTACTTC,CASSSAYEQYF
NA,TRBJ2-5,TRBV7-6,TRBD2,TGTGCCAGCAGCTATGTCGCAGGGGCGGGGGGAGAGACCCAGTACTTC,CASSYVAGAGGETQYF
NA,TRBJ2-7,TRBV21-1,NA,TGTGCCAGCAGCAAAGAGGGGACAGGGCCCTACGAGCAGTACTTC,CASSKEGTGPYEQYF
NA,TRBJ2-1,TRBV11-3,TRBD1,TGTGCCAGCAGCTCCTATGGACAGGACAATGAGCAGTTCTTC,CASSSYGQDNEQFF
NA,TRBJ2-1,TRBV7-2,TRBD2,TGTGCCAGCAGCTTAGGCGGGGGTCGGAGCTCCTACAATGAGCAGTTCTTC,CASSLGGGRSSYNEQFF
few,TRBJ1-6,TRBV6-5,NA,TGTGCCAGCAGTGCCAGAATTTCTAATTCACCCCTCCACTTT,CASSARISNSPLHF
NA,TRBJ1-2,TRBV27,NA,TGTGCCAGCAGTTTAAGAGACAGAGGGGGCTACACCTTC,CASSLRDRGGYTF
few,TRBJ1-5,TRBV12-5,TRBD1,TGTGCTAGTGGTTGGACAGGAGATCAGCCCCAGCATTTT,CASGWTGDQPQHF
NA,TRBJ1-2,TRBV6-1,NA,TGTGCCAGCAGAGAGAGTACTAACTATGGCTACACCTTC,CASRESTNYGYTF
few,TRBJ2-7,TRBV27,NA,TGTGCCAGCAGTTTTTCGGGTTCGAGCTCCTACGAGCAGTACTTC,CASSFSGSSSYEQYF
NA,TRBJ2-2,TRBV10-3,TRBD2,TGTGCCATCAGTGTGATAGCGGGGGGGCCGGAGACCGGGGAGCTGTTTTTT,CAISVIAGGPETGELFF
NA,TRBJ1-6,TRBV5-4,TRBD1,TGTGCCAGCAGCTCAATGGTTGGGACAGGGGTTTCACCCCTCCACTTT,CASSSMVGTGVSPLHF